This T cell receptor (beta chain) is drawn from a study of Ad26.COV2.S vaccination and SARS-CoV-2 variants (dated by TCRdb to about 2021). Concerning the study at large: Vaccine-arm donors came from COV1001, a multicentre, randomized, double-blind, placebo-controlled phase I-IIa trial of Ad26.COV2.S in healthy adults. Ad26.COV2.S was administered intramuscularly at 5 x 10^10 or 1 x 10^11 viral particles, either as a single shot or as two shots given 56 days apart. TCRbeta repertoire sequencing served as the tool for gauging how specific and how broad the SARS-CoV-2-reactive T cell receptors were following Ad26.COV2.S vaccination. A total of approximately 30 samples were included in the TCR-sequenced set, comprising around 19 Ad26.COV2.S vaccine recipients, 5 placebo recipients and 8 SARS-CoV-2 convalescent individuals. Participants in the trial were split at random into five groups of five each, receiving low-dose or high-dose Ad26.COV2.S once or twice, or else placebo on both occasions. Investigators remained blinded to trial group allocation during experiments and outcome assessment.

The sample's treatment or condition label, in plain terms: some 20 received Ad26.COV2.S at low or high dose, single or two shots; about 5 received placebo; per-sample allocation not given. For vaccine and placebo recipients, the sequenced repertoires came from samples collected on day 63 after the first injection. Between 29 July and 7 August 2020, Cohort 1b enrolled 20 to 30 adults aged 18-55 years at one site in Boston, USA. Ad26.COV2.S consisted of a replication-incompetent adenovirus type 26 vector by which a prefusion-stabilized SARS-CoV-2 spike protein from the original Wuhan strain was expressed. The immunoSEQ Assay was the method used to sequence TCRbeta CDR3 regions. After extraction, genomic DNA underwent amplification by bias-controlled multiplex PCR, followed by high-throughput sequencing. Regarding the original processing steps: To quantify the absolute abundance of each unique TCRbeta CDR3 region, sequences were collapsed and filtered. T cell fraction was estimated by normalizing TCRbeta template counts to usable DNA, which was measured by amplifying reference genes present in all nucleated cells. Repertoire TCRs were annotated as SARS-CoV-2-specific when V gene, CDR3 amino acid sequence and J gene were exactly matched to a known reactive TCR set. MIRA supplied the reference SARS-CoV-2 TCR set, which was filtered for enrichment in COVID-19-positive ImmuneCODE repertoires so that public or cross-reactive TCRs were removed. Using the MIRA antigens, annotated TCRs were further analysed by specific ORF or by position within an ORF. Breadth was defined as the number of annotated unique rearrangements divided by the total number of unique productive rearrangements, and depth was defined as the summed frequency of the annotated unique rearrangements. Two-sided Wilcoxon rank-sum tests were applied when comparing TCR breadth between groups. TCRdb re-hosts the immuneACCESS table, in-frame sequences only. Its copies lack some clones; in the studies checked, an unresolved V gene accounts for under half of them, and the cause for the rest is not known. V, J and clone size are taken as reported in that table, and D and trimming were inferred from the DNA itself. Here the sample has roughly 390,000 clones; approximately 91% occur a single time. Of the sample, roughly 3.5% falls within the top ten clones.

This clone has more than one count but fewer than ten. Its antigen is unknown. No much larger clone is present one base from it, and per-base qualities are unavailable. CDR1 and CDR2 were assigned from the germline V gene as SNHLY and FYNNEI. Deletion took 8 bases off V and 6 bases off J, with a span of 14 bases between the germline ends. The CDR3, from cysteine to phenylalanine, totals 13 residues. Here the CDR3 DNA is all that survives: 39 bases in frame from base 1. Overall study results and their limits: After vaccination, spike-specific CD8+ and CD4+ T cell responses were reported to show substantial breadth. Comparable non-spike TCR breadth was observed between vaccine and placebo recipients, consistent with only spike being contained in the vaccine. Comparing responses between vaccine doses or regimens was not something the study was powered to do. Compared with placebo recipients, Ad26.COV2.S recipients showed higher spike-specific TCR breadth (P = 0.0014). The authors noted that total T cell responses may have been underestimated by the TCR breadth and depth analyses.

This receptor chain uses TRBV2 and TRBJ1-5; D gene: possibly TRBD1, on 6 matching bases. The input for sequencing was peripheral blood, taken in a trial of Ad26.COV2.S vaccine versus placebo. This receptor was taken from a person aged 18-65 years who received the Ad26.COV2.S COVID-19 vaccine or a placebo. Read as DNA, the sequence is TGTGCCAGCGGATCACAGGGATCTCAGCCCCAGCATTTT. Its protein is CASGSQGSQPQHF.